A few counts support the clone carrying this TCR beta chain. What it recognizes is unknown. This entry is derived from a study of cytomegalovirus exposure and HLA in healthy donors. Broader study findings: It was only CMV serostatus that was available as immune exposure information. HLA alleles were associated with 15,000 to 20,000 TCR beta sequences in a later analysis at 0.05 false discovery rate.

CDR1 is SEHNR and CDR2 is FQNEAQ in the germline V gene (reference sequence). The CDR3 is made up of 15 amino acids. V dropped 4 bases and J dropped 0; count of bases not matched to a gene: 5. The PCR ran on 60 Vbeta and 13 Jbeta primers. Some clones are missing from TCRdb's copy, which holds only in-frame ones; the method was immunoSEQ multiplex PCR. The sample lists about 150,000 clones; approximately 81% were seen once. The sequenced material came from PBMCs. This chain uses TRBV7-9 with TRBJ2-7, with 8 positions matching TRBD1. The clonotype originates from a woman aged 18 to 35 in good health and CMV-seronegative. CDR3 protein: CASSSAGTGSYEQYF. Here the CDR3 DNA reads TGTGCCAGCAGCTCTGCCGGGACAGGCTCCTACGAGCAGTACTTC. Using reference TRBV7-9 and TRBJ2-7 for the parts outside the CDR3, the full variable domain is DTGVSQNPRHKITKRGQNVTFRCDPISEHNRLYWYRQTLGQGPEFLTYFQNEAQLEKSRLLSDRFSAERPKGSFSTLEIQRTEQGDSAMYLCASSSAGTGSYEQYFGPGTRLTVT.